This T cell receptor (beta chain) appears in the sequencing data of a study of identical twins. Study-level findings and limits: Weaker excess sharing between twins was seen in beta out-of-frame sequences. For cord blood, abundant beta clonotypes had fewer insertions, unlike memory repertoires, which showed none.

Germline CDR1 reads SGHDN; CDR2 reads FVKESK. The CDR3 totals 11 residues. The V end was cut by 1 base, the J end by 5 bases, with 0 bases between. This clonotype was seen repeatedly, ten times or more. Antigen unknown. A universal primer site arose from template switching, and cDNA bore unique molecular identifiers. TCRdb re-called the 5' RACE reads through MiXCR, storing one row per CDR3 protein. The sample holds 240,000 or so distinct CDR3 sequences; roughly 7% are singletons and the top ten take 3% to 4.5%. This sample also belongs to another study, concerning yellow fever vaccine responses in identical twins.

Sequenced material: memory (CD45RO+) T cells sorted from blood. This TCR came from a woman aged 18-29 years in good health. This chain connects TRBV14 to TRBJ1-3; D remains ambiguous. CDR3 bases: TGTGCCAGCAGCCAAGGAAACACCATATATTTT. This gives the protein CASSQGNTIYF.